This is a list of T cell receptor beta chains from one sample in a study of CD8 T cells in ankylosing spondylitis. TCRdb re-analysed the 5' RACE reads in MiXCR, keeping a single row per CDR3 protein. The repertoire consists of a few hundred thousand distinct CDR3 sequences, with about an eighth occurring once and the leading ten covering 6.8%. The specimen sequenced was blood, either unsorted or a sorted T cell fraction (not recorded which). The receptor source for this set is a male donor with ankylosing spondylitis. CDR3s leave out the opening cysteine and the closing phenylalanine or tryptophan.

V | length | CDR3
TRBV5-1 | 14 | ASSLGPSGRAETQY
TRBV18 | 10 | ASSDGHTEAF
TRBV11-3 | 11 | ASSPGQNNEQF
TRBV5-1 | 14 | ASSSTGTLNTGELF
TRBV24-1 | 15 | ATSDSWTSGINGELF
TRBV20-1 | 11 | SWRGFDTGELF
TRBV5-5 | 14 | ASSLAWTSGSYEQY
TRBV20-1 | 12 | SAIAGGIHNEQF
TRBV7-8 | 12 | ASSLGGSGGELF
TRBV10-2 | 13 | ASSESARGRTEAF
TRBV5-1 | 12 | ASSEGGDADTQY
TRBV7-2 | 12 | ASSFFQVQETQY
TRBV7-2 | 11 | ASSPRDLNIQY
TRBV25-1 | 15 | ASSAPRETGASYEQY
TRBV6-1 | 11 | ASILSNTYEQY
TRBV3-1 | 17 | ASSQDRGGITGWTGELF
TRBV4-1 | 13 | ASSQGDRDVDTIY
TRBV6-1 | 13 | ASSETIAGYYEQF
TRBV5-6 | 14 | ASSLDPGQGVDTQY
TRBV6-1 | 15 | ASSEITGILNTGELF
TRBV12-3/TRBV12-4 | 14 | ASSAFSGSHYNEQF
TRBV6-4 | 12 | ASSVSGDWDGYT
TRBV28 | 12 | ASRTGGLQETQY
TRBV5-1 | 16 | ASSLARVGGTSYNEQF
TRBV5-1 | 11 | ASSPSQGPEAF
TRBV18 | 12 | ASSRASGLGEQY
TRBV7-2 | 11 | ASSLAGKETQY
TRBV7-2 | 13 | ASSFTQQGPYGYT
TRBV18 | 12 | ASSRSDGNTEAF
TRBV5-1 | 13 | ASSLEGGFTDTQY
TRBV2 | 13 | ATRGGLANTGELF
TRBV6-5 | 12 | ASSYAGIYNEQF
TRBV3-1 | 14 | ASSYWGGSSYNEQF
TRBV3-1 | 14 | ASSSTGTSGSYEQY
TRBV6-5 | 13 | ATSYRSNSNQPQH
TRBV5-1 | 14 | ASTPSGLAGTGELF
TRBV12-3/TRBV12-4 | 10 | ASSKQGREQY
TRBV28 | 10 | ASSGPTTEAF
TRBV20-1 | 13 | SARAPRGVNTEAF
TRBV10-3 | 12 | AISENTSNQPQH
TRBV29-1 | 12 | SVLAGGGNNEQF
TRBV29-1 | 11 | SVDSRGTYGYT
TRBV7-9 | 14 | ASTLDYASNTGELF
TRBV28 | 11 | ASSLSQTYGYT
TRBV29-1 | 10 | SAGLVSDTQY
TRBV5-1 | 11 | ASRMDRNSPLH
TRBV5-1 | 11 | ASSFPEGYGYT
TRBV6-1 | 12 | ASSDVSRVDTQY